This paragraph reports one T cell receptor (beta chain). Its target is not known. The data were obtained in a study of radiotherapy plus CTLA-4 blockade in lung cancer. Using immunoSEQ multiplex PCR, the repertoire was profiled, and TCRdb retains in-frame clones only, with some absent. The sample contains about 88,000 clones, 72% of which appear only once. Study observations and caveats: Expansion in blood of tumor-derived TCR clones was seen after radiotherapy plus ipilimumab.

Germline assignment: CDR1 KGHSH and CDR2 LQKENI. The length of the CDR3 is 15 residues. V lost 4 bases, J lost 6 bases, and 15 bases lay in between. Material: peripheral blood, obtained from a patient treated with radiotherapy plus ipilimumab. The rearrangement links TRBV18 to TRBJ2-2; tentatively, D is TRBD2 (6 bases). This TCR derives from a human donor with non-small cell lung cancer that progressed on radiotherapy plus ipilimumab. The CDR3 here is CASSLHPGVSGELFF. Written as DNA, the CDR3 is TGTGCCAGCTCACTCCACCCGGGGGTGTCCGGGGAGCTGTTTTTT.